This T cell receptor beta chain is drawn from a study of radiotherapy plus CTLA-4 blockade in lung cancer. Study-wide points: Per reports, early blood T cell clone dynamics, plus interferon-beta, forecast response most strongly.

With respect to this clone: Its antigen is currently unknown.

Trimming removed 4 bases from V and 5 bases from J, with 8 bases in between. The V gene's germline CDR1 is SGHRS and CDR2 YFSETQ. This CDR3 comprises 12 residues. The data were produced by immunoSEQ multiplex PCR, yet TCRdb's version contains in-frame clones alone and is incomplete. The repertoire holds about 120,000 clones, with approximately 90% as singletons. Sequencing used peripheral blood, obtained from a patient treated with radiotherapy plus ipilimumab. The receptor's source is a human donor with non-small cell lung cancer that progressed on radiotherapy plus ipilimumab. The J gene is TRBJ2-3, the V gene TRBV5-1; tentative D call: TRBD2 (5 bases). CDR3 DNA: TGCGCCAGCAGCAACGGACTAGATACGCAGTATTTT. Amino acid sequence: CASSNGLDTQYF.